This paragraph covers one T cell receptor (beta chain) sequence. What it binds is unknown. Using unique molecular identifiers, the investigators prepared the TCRbeta library. TCRdb ran MiXCR on the PCR reads and lists one entry per CDR3 protein. The table shows 700,000 to 850,000 distinct CDR3 sequences, with 15% to 20% occurring only once. The data are from a study of T-cell reconstitution after alpha-beta-depleted transplantation in children. The CDR3 runs 17 residues. Germline CDR1 MNHEY, CDR2 SVGAGI. Unmatched junction bases numbered 10, after V lost 2 bases and J lost 4 bases. Overall study results and limits: About two months after transplant, alpha-beta T cells reportedly came from several hundred expanded graft clones. Surviving recipient T cells and thymic progenitors underlay high day-60 TCRbeta diversity in some patients. Fresh T-cell production supplied most of the T-cell counts and diversity seen one year after transplant.

This material consisted of PBMCs, mostly from graft donor cells, taken 360 days after TCRalphabeta/CD19-depleted stem cell transplant. The J gene is TRBJ2-5, the V gene TRBV6-5; 10 bases line up with TRBD2. The receptor was derived from a male patient between 5 and 17 years old who had a stem cell transplant for acute lymphoblastic leukemia, so the T cells may come from the graft donor. The CDR3 loop is CASSYRRVAGGRETQYF. CDR3 coding DNA: TGTGCCAGCAGTTACCGCCGGGTAGCGGGAGGTAGAGAGACCCAGTACTTC.